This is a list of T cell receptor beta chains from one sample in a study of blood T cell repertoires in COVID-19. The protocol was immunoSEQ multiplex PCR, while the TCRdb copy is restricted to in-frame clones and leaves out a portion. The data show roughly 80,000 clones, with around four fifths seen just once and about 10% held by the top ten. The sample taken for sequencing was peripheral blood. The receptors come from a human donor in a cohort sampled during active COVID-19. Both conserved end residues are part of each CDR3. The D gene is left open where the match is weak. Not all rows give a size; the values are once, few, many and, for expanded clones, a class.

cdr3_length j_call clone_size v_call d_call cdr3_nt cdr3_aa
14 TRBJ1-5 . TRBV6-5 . TGTGCCAGCAGTCAGGGGTATCGCAATCAGCCCCAGCATTTT CASSQGYRNQPQHF
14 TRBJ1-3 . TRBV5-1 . TGCGCCAGCAGCTCGGGGGGTTCTGGAAACACCATATATTTT CASSSGGSGNTIYF
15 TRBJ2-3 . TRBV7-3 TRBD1 TGTGCCAGCAGCCAGGACAGGGGCCCCACAGATACGCAGTATTTT CASSQDRGPTDTQYF
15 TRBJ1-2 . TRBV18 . TGTGCCAGCTCACCGGGTGAAGTGGGGGGCTATGGCTACACCTTC CASSPGEVGGYGYTF
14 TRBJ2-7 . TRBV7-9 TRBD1 TGTGCCAGCAGCCTGACAGGGGGATCCTACGAGCAGTACTTC CASSLTGGSYEQYF
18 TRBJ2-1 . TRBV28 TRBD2 TGTGCCAGCAGTCCCCCCGGACTAGCGGGAACTCGGGCATATGAGCAGTTCTTC CASSPPGLAGTRAYEQFF
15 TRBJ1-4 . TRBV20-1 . TGCAGTGCTAGTGAGCGACGTGGGGGGAATGAAAAACTGTTTTTT CSASERRGGNEKLFF
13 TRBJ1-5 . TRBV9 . TGTGCCAGCAGCGTAGAAGCGGGTCAGCCCCAGCATTTT CASSVEAGQPQHF
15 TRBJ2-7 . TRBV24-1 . TGTGCCACCAGTGATTCGCGGACAGTGTCCTACGAGCAGTACTTC CATSDSRTVSYEQYF
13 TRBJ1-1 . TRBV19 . TGTGCCAGTAGTCACTCCCAGGGGACCGAAGCTTTCTTT CASSHSQGTEAFF
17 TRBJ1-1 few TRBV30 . TGTGCCTGGAGTGTACGGAGACCCCAGCGCGAGAACACTGAAGCTTTCTTT CAWSVRRPQRENTEAFF
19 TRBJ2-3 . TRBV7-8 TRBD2 TGTGCCAGCAGCTTAGCCGCGACTAGCGGGGGGCCCCTCACAGATACGCAGTATTTT CASSLAATSGGPLTDTQYF
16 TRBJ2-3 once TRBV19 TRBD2 TGTGCCAGTACCCTTAGCGGGGGGGCCGTCGCAGATACGCAGTATTTT CASTLSGGAVADTQYF
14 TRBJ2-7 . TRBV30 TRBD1 TGTGCCTGGAACCCCGGGACAGGAGCCTACGAGCAGTACTTC CAWNPGTGAYEQYF
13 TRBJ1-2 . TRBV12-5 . TGTGCTAGTGGTTTGGTGTACGGGGGTGGCTACACCTTC CASGLVYGGGYTF
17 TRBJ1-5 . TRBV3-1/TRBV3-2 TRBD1 TGTGCCAGCAGCCAAGATTTCCGGACAGGGGGCCGTCAGCCCCAGCATTTT CASSQDFRTGGRQPQHF
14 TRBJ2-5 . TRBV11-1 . TGTGCCAGCAGCCAAGGACAGAACCAAGAGACCCAGTACTTC CASSQGQNQETQYF
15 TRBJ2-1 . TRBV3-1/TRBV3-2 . TGTGCCAGCAGCCCGAGGGAACTGGAATACAATGAGCAGTTCTTC CASSPRELEYNEQFF
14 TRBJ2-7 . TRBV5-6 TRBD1 TGTGCCAGCAGCTTGGCCGGGACAGGTTACGAGCAGTACTTC CASSLAGTGYEQYF
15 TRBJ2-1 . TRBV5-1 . TGCGCCAGCAGCAAAGGGGGTAGCTCCTACAATGAGCAGTTCTTC CASSKGGSSYNEQFF
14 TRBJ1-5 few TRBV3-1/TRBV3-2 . TGTGCCAGCAGCCAGGGTGGGGGCCGGCAGCCCCAGCATTTT CASSQGGGRQPQHF
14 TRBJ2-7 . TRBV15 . TGTGCCACCAGTGTCAGGGCAGACTCCTACGAGCAGTACTTC CATSVRADSYEQYF
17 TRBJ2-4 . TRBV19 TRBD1 TGTGCCAGTAGTATAGACGGGACAGGGGGAGGCAAAAACATTCAGTACTTC CASSIDGTGGGKNIQYF
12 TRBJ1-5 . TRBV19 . TGTGCCAGTAGCGGACAGTTCCAGCCCCAGCATTTT CASSGQFQPQHF
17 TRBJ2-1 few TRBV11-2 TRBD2 TGTGCCAGCAGCCCCCCTCCGGGACTAGCGGGCTCCAATGAGCAGTTCTTC CASSPPPGLAGSNEQFF
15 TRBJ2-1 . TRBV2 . TGTGCCAGCAGTGCTAGGACAGGGAGGGGAAATGAGCAGTTCTTC CASSARTGRGNEQFF
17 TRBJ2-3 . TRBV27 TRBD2 TGTGCCAGCAGTTTACCCCCGGGGGGACGTAGCACAGATACGCAGTATTTT CASSLPPGGRSTDTQYF
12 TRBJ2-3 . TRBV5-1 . TGCGCCAGCAGCCCCGGGACAGATACGCAGTATTTT CASSPGTDTQYF
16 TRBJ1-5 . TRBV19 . TGTGCCAGTAGTATGGTCCCATCGGGAAGCAATCAGCCCCAGCATTTT CASSMVPSGSNQPQHF
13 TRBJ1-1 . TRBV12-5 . TGTGCTAGTGGGCCCAGGGCGAACACTGAAGCTTTCTTT CASGPRANTEAFF
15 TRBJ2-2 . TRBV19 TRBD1 TGTGCCAGTAGTATACCTGCAGGGGGAACCGGGGAGCTGTTTTTT CASSIPAGGTGELFF
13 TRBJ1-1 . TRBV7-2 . TGTGCCAGCAGCTTACCGTGGAACACTGAAGCTTTCTTT CASSLPWNTEAFF
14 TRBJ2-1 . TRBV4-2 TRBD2 TGTGCCAGCAGCCCGGGACTAAAGGGGAATGAGCAGTTCTTC CASSPGLKGNEQFF
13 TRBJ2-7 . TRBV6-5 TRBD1 TGTGCCAGCACGAGGGACAGGGCCTACGAGCAGTACTTC CASTRDRAYEQYF
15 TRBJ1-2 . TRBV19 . TGTGCCAGTAGCGATACCTCCGGGCCCCGGGGAGGCTACACCTTC CASSDTSGPRGGYTF
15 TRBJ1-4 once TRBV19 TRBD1 TGTGCCAGTAGTAACTCCGGGACAGGGTCTGTAAAACTGTTTTTT CASSNSGTGSVKLFF
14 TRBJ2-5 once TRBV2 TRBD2 TGTGCCAGCCAGTCTAGCGGGAGCCAGGAGACCCAGTACTTC CASQSSGSQETQYF
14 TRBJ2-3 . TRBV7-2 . TGTGCCAGCAGCCTGACTAGTGGAACAGATACGCAGTATTTT CASSLTSGTDTQYF
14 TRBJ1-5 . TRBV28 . TGTGCCAGCAGTTTTCCCAGGGGCACTCAGCCCCAGCATTTT CASSFPRGTQPQHF
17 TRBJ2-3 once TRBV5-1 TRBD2 TGCGCCAGCAGCTCCGGGGGGAGCCCACGGAGCACAGATACGCAGTATTTT CASSSGGSPRSTDTQYF
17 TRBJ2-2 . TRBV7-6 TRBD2 TGTGCCAGCAGCCCGCGACTAGCGGGAGGCCCCACCGGGGAGCTGTTTTTT CASSPRLAGGPTGELFF
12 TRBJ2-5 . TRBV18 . TGTGCCAGCTCTTTCAACCAAGAGACCCAGTACTTC CASSFNQETQYF
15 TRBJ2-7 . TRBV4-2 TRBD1 TGTGCCAGCAGCCTATCGGGGACAGGGGAACGGGGGCAGTACTTC CASSLSGTGERGQYF
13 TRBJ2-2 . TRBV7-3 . TGTGCCAGCAGCTTAGGCGGAACCGGGGAGCTGTTTTTT CASSLGGTGELFF
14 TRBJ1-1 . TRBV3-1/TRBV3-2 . TGTGCCAGCAGCCAAGATCTCGGGAGAACTGAAGCTTTCTTT CASSQDLGRTEAFF
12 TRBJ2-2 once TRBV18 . TGTGCCAGCCGCCTAGGCACCGGGGAGCTGTTTTTT CASRLGTGELFF
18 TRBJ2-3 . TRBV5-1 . TGCGCCAGCAGCTTGGCCCCCTCCTCCGGACAGGGAGGGGATACGCAGTATTTT CASSLAPSSGQGGDTQYF
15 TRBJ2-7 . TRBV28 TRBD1 TGTGCCAACAGTTTCTCCGGGACAGGGTACTCCGAGCAGTACTTC CANSFSGTGYSEQYF
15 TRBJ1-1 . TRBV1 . TGCACCAGCATCCAAATCCCAGGGGAGAACACTGAAGCTTTCTTT CTSIQIPGENTEAFF
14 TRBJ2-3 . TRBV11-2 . TGTGCCAGCAGCTTTGAAAGGGGAGGCGATACGCAGTATTTT CASSFERGGDTQYF
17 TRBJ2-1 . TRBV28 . TGTGCCAGCAGTTCGAAACAGGATTGGAGCTCCTACAATGAGCAGTTCTTC CASSSKQDWSSYNEQFF